This TCR beta chain was identified in a study of control samples from healthy donors and cancer patients. The V and J ends lost 5 bases and 3 bases, in that order; junction bases with no gene match: 7. The germline V gene encodes CDR1 SGHDT and CDR2 YYEEEE. The CDR3 runs to 14 residues. Method: immunoSEQ multiplex PCR; TCRdb's copy keeps in-frame clones and lacks some. Here the sample spans some 120,000 clones, approximately 92% being singletons. V and J are TRBV5-6 and TRBJ2-7; TRBD1 aligns across 8 bases. Material for sequencing was PBMCs. The receptor comes from a woman aged 45-59 years with colorectal cancer. CDR3 nucleotide sequence: TGTGCCAGCAGTTACGACAGGGGTCTCTACGAGCAGTACTTC. This encodes CASSYDRGLYEQYF.